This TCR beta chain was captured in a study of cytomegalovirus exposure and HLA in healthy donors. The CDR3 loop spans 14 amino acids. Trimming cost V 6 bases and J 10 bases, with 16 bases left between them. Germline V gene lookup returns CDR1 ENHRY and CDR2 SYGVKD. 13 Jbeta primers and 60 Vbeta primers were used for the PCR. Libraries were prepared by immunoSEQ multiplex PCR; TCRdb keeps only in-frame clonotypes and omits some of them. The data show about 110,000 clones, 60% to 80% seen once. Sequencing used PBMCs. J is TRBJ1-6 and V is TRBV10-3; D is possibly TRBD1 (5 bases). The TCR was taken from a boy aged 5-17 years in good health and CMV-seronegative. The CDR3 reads CAIRSQGKGSPLHF. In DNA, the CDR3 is TGTGCCATCAGGAGTCAGGGAAAAGGCTCACCCCTCCACTTT.